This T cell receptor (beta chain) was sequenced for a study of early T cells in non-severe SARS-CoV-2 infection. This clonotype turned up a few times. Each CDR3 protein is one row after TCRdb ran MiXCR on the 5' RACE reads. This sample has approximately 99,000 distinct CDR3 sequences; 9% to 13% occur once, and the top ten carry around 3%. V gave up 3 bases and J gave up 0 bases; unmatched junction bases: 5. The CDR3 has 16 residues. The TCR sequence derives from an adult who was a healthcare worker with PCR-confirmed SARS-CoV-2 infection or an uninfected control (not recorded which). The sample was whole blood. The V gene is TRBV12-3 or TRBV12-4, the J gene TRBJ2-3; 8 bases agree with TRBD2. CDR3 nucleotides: TGTGCCAGCAGTTTGCCCCGGGGGGGGAGCACAGATACGCAGTATTTT. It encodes CASSLPRGGSTDTQYF.